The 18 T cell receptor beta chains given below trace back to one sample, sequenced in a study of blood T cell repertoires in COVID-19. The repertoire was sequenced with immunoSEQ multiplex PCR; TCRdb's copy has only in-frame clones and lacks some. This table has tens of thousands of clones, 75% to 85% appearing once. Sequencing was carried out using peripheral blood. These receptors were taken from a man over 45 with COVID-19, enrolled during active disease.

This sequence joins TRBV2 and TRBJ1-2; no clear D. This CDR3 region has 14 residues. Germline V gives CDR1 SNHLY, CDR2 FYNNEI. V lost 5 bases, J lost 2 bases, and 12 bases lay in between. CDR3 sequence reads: CASSQSGTNYGYTF. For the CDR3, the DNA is TGTGCCAGCAGTCAGTCGGGAACGAACTATGGCTACACCTTC.

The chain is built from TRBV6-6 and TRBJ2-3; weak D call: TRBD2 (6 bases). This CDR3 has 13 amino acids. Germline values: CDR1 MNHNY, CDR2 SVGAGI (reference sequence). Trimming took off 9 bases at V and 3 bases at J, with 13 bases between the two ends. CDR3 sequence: CASASGGTDTQYF. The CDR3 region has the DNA TGTGCCAGTGCGTCTGGGGGGACAGATACGCAGTATTTT.

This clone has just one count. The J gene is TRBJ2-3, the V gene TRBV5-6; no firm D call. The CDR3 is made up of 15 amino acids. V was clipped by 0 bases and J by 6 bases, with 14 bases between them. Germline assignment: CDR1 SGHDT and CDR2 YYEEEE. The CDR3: CASSLELTPRDTQYF. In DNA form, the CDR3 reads TGTGCCAGCAGCTTGGAACTTACCCCGCGGGATACGCAGTATTTT.

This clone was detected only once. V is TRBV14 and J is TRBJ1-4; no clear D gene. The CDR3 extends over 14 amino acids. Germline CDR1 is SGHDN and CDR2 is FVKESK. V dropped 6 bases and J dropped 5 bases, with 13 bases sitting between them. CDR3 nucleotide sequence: TGTGCCAGCAGACGAGCGGGTGGGAATGAAAAACTGTTTTTT. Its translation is CASRRAGGNEKLFF.

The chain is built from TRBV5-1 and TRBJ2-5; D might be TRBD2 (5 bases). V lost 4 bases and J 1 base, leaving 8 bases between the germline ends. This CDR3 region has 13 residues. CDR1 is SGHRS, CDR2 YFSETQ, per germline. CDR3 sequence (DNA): TGCGCCAGCAGCCCCGGGATCCAAGAGACCCAGTACTTC. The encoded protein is CASSPGIQETQYF. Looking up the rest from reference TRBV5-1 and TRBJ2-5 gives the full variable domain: KAGVTQTPRYLIKTRGQQVTLSCSPISGHRSVSWYQQTPGQGLQFLFEYFSETQRNKGNFPGRFSGRQFSNSRSEMNVSTLELGDSALYLCASSPGIQETQYFGPGTRLLVL.

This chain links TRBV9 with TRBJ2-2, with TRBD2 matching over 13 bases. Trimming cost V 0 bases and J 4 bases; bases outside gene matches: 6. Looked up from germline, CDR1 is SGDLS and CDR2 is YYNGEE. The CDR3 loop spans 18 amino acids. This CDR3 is CASSVGGGTSGITGELFF. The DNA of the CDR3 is TGTGCCAGCAGCGTAGGAGGCGGGACTAGCGGGATCACCGGGGAGCTGTTTTTT.

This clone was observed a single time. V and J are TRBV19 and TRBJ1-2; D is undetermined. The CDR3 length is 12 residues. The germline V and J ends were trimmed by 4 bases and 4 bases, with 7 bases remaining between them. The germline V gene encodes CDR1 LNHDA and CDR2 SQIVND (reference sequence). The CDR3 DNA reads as TGTGCCAGTAGTAGACTGGGCTATGGCTACACCTTC. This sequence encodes CASSRLGYGYTF.

CDR3 sequence: CAWSSGTANEKLFF. The CDR3 bases are TGTGCCTGGAGTTCCGGGACAGCCAATGAAAAACTGTTTTTT. The gene calls are TRBV30 and TRBJ1-4, with 7 bases that match TRBD1. Looked up from germline, CDR1 is GTSNPN and CDR2 is SVGIG (reference sequence). The CDR3 covers 14 residues. V shed 2 bases, J shed 5 bases, and the junction held 5 bases outside the gene matches.

As DNA, the CDR3 is TGCGCCAGCAGCTTGTATACAGGGACGTCTATCTATGGCTACACCTTC. Protein product: CASSLYTGTSIYGYTF. The gene calls are TRBV5-1 and TRBJ1-2; D is possibly TRBD1 (6 bases). This CDR3 spans 16 amino acids. Germline V gene lookup returns CDR1 SGHRS and CDR2 YFSETQ. The germline V and J ends were trimmed by 1 base and 4 bases, with 17 bases remaining between them.

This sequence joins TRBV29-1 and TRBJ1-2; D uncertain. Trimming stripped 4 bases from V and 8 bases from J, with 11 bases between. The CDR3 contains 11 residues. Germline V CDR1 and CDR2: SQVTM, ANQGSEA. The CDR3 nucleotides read TGCAGCGTTGGAGGGAGTGGAGGCTACACCTTC. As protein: CSVGGSGGYTF.

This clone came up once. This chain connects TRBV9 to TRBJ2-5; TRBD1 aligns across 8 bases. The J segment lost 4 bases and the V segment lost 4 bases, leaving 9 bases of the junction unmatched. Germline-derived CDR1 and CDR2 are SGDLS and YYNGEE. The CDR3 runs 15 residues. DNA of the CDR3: TGTGCCAGCAGCAACCGACAGGGGTGGGGAGAGACCCAGTACTTC. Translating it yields CASSNRQGWGETQYF.

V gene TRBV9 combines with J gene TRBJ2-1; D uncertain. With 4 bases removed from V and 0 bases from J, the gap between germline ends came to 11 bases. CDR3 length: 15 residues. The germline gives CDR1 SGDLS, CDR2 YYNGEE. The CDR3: CASSRSESSYNEQFF. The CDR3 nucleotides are TGTGCCAGCAGCCGTAGTGAAAGCTCCTACAATGAGCAGTTCTTC.

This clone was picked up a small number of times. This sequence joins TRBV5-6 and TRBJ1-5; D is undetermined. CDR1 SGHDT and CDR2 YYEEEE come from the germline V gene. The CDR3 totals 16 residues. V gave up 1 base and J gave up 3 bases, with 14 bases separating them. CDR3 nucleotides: TGTGCCAGCAGCTTGCGGTCCGGGGTTGACAATCAGCCCCAGCATTTT. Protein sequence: CASSLRSGVDNQPQHF.

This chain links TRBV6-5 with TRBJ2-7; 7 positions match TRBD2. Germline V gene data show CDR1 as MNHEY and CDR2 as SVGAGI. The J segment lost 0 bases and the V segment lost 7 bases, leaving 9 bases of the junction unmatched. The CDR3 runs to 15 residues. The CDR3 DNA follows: TGTGCCAGCACCACCGACGGCGGGAGCTCCTACGAGCAGTACTTC. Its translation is CASTTDGGSSYEQYF.

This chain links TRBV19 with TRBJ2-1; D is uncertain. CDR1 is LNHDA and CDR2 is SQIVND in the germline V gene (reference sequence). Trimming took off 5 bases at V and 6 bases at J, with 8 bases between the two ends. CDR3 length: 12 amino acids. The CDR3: CASSVLGNEQFF. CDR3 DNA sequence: TGTGCCAGTAGTGTCCTAGGCAATGAGCAGTTCTTC.

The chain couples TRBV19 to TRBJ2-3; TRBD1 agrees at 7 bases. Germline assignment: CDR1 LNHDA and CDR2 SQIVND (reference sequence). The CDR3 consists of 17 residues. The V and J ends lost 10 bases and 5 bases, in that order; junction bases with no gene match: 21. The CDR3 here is CATRDSPGQTSEDTQYF. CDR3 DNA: TGTGCCACCCGGGACAGCCCGGGACAAACATCGGAAGATACGCAGTATTTT.

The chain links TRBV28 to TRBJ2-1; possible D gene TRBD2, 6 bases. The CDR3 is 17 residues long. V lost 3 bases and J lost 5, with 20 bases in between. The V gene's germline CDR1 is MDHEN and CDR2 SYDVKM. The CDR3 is CASSFPPGTEENNEQFF. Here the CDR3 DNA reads TGTGCCAGCAGTTTCCCCCCCGGGACTGAAGAAAACAATGAGCAGTTCTTC. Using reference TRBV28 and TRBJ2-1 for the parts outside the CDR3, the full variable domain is DVKVTQSSRYLVKRTGEKVFLECVQDMDHENMFWYRQDPGLGLRLIYFSYDVKMKEKGDIPEGYSVSREKKERFSLILESASTNQTSMYLCASSFPPGTEENNEQFFGPGTRLTVL.

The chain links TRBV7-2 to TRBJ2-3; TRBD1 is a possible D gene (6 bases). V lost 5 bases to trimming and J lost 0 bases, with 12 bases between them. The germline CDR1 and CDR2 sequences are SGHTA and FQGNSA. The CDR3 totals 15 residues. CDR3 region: CASSPTGTSTDTQYF. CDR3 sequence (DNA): TGTGCCAGCAGCCCGACAGGAACTAGCACAGATACGCAGTATTTT.